This T cell receptor beta chain was sequenced for a study of T cell repertoires in cytomegalovirus infection. Background on the study: In the study, CMV epitopes included recently identified HLA-C-restricted and well-studied HLA-B-restricted ones.

Study-wide findings and caveats: Carriage of CMV together with the relevant HLA was identifiable through cumulative public TCR beta family frequency. HLA-C-restricted CMV-specific TCR beta clonotypes prevailed in the ex vivo response.

TCRdb redid the calling of the reads with MiXCR, one entry per CDR3 protein. The sample gives about 570,000 distinct CDR3 sequences, about 39% of which show up once; 48% is in the top ten. As to this clonotype: Antigen unknown.

The germline V and J ends were trimmed by 7 bases and 7 bases, with 32 bases remaining between them. The CDR3 totals 19 residues. The J gene is TRBJ2-1, the V gene TRBV12-3 or TRBV12-4; weak D call: TRBD1 (5 bases). This TCR came from a human donor in good health (CMV status not recorded). Some clones in this sample may be carry-over from other donors' samples. The specimen comprised cultured PBMCs, sampled from culture after CMV antigen stimulation. In nucleotides, the CDR3 is TGTGCCAGCAATAGACATCGACTCAGTGGAGACCCTGCAGGGAATGAGCAGTTCTTC. This translates into CASNRHRLSGDPAGNEQFF.